Below are 23 T cell receptor beta chains sequenced from a single sample in a study of healthy donors' naive CD4 and CD8 T cells. Starting from approximately 500 ng of total RNA, TCR libraries were made with linear amplification. TCRdb itself ran the reads through MiXCR, one entry per CDR3 protein. The data contain 150,000 to 200,000 distinct CDR3 sequences, about 74% of them seen just once; the ten biggest clones take up approximately 2.5%. The sequenced material came from naive CD4+ and CD8+ T cells sorted from blood, pooled from several donors. The receptors derive from a pool of human donors in good health; the sample pools cells from several healthy donors.

This clonotype was recorded a few times. The rearrangement links TRBV29-1 to TRBJ1-1; no definite D call. Trimming took off 5 bases at V and 5 bases at J, with 6 bases between the two ends. This CDR3 spans 10 amino acids. CDR1 and CDR2 from the germline V gene are SQVTM and ANQGSEA. The CDR3 protein is CSVIWTEAFF. CDR3 DNA: TGCAGCGTTATCTGGACTGAAGCTTTCTTT.

The V and J genes are TRBV29-1 and TRBJ2-5; 7 bases map to TRBD2. Germline CDR1 and CDR2: SQVTM and ANQGSEA. Unmatched junction bases numbered 12, after V lost 5 bases and J lost 3 bases. The CDR3 runs 15 residues. Here the CDR3 reads CSVHSEAGTKETQYF. For the CDR3, the DNA is TGCAGCGTTCATTCGGAGGCGGGGACTAAAGAGACCCAGTACTTC.

CDR3 nucleotides: TGTGCCATCAGTTCTTACGAGGGGACCCAGTACTTC. Its translation is CAISSYEGTQYF. This chain uses TRBV10-3 with TRBJ2-5; perhaps TRBD2 as D (5 bases). The CDR3 runs 12 residues. Trimming took off 5 bases at V and 7 bases at J, with 11 bases between the two ends. Per the germline V gene, CDR1 is ENHRY and CDR2 is SYGVKD.

This chain uses TRBV30 with TRBJ2-1; D ambiguous. V lost 4 bases and J 0 bases, leaving 10 bases between the germline ends. CDR1 is GTSNPN, CDR2 SVGIG, per germline (reference sequence). The CDR3 is 14 residues long. The CDR3 protein is CAWKVVSSYNEQFF. The DNA for the CDR3 is TGTGCCTGGAAGGTCGTCAGCTCCTACAATGAGCAGTTCTTC.

The chain couples TRBV20-1 to TRBJ2-7; D unclear. Trimming removed 3 bases at V and 3 bases at J, with 18 bases between. Per germline, CDR1 DFQATT and CDR2 SNEGSKA (reference sequence). This CDR3 is built from 15 residues. The CDR3 is CSASPTDRGYYEQYF. The DNA of the CDR3 is TGCAGTGCTAGCCCGACGGACCGAGGCTACTACGAGCAGTACTTC.

The J gene is TRBJ2-1, the V gene TRBV27; D perhaps matches TRBD1 (6 bases). V lost 0 bases to trimming and J lost 10 bases, with 13 bases between them. CDR1 MNHEY and CDR2 SMNVEV come from the germline V gene (reference sequence). The CDR3 loop spans 14 amino acids. The CDR3 DNA follows: TGTGCCAGCAGTTTATCGGAGTCAGGGGAGGAGCAGTTCTTC. The encoded protein is CASSLSESGEEQFF.

V usage is TRBV29-1 and J usage is TRBJ2-7; D uncertain. CDR1 is SQVTM and CDR2 is ANQGSEA in the germline V gene. This CDR3 contains 12 residues. V gave up 2 bases and J gave up 3 bases, with 8 bases separating them. The CDR3 loop reads CSVEWGGYEQYF. In nucleotides, the CDR3 is TGCAGCGTTGAATGGGGTGGCTACGAGCAGTACTTC.

This sequence joins TRBV6-5 and TRBJ2-4; the match to TRBD2 covers 16 bases. V gave up 2 bases and J gave up 9 bases; unmatched junction bases: 7. Germline V gene lookup returns CDR1 MNHEY and CDR2 SVGAGI. This CDR3 comprises 17 residues. CDR3 residues: CASSYGTSGRASSIQYF. CDR3 sequence (DNA): TGTGCCAGCAGTTACGGGACTAGCGGGAGGGCCTCGTCCATTCAGTACTTC.

This clonotype was observed once. The genes are TRBV15 and TRBJ2-1; 13 nucleotides line up with TRBD2. This CDR3 is 16 amino acids long. Germline V gene data show CDR1 as LNHNV and CDR2 as YYDKDF (reference sequence). Trimming took 1 base from V and 7 from J; bases not matched to a gene: 4. The CDR3 DNA follows: TGTGCCACCAGCAGAGGACTAGCGGGGGGCAGAAATGAGCAGTTCTTC. Its translation is CATSRGLAGGRNEQFF.

The V gene is TRBV19, the J gene TRBJ1-2, with D perhaps matching TRBD1 (6 bases). Germline CDR1 and CDR2: LNHDA and SQIVND (reference sequence). Trimming pared 3 bases from V and 6 bases from J, leaving 14 bases between. The CDR3 is 14 amino acids. The CDR3 nucleotides read TGTGCCAGTAGTATTGGTCGGGGGCGCGATGGCTACACCTTC. Its translation: CASSIGRGRDGYTF.

This rearrangement joins TRBV29-1 to TRBJ2-1; D is undetermined. Trimming removed 4 bases from V and 9 bases from J, with 13 bases in between. CDR1 SQVTM and CDR2 ANQGSEA come from the germline V gene. The CDR3 is 12 amino acids. CDR3 sequence reads: CSVALYSGEQFF. The CDR3 DNA sequence: TGCAGCGTTGCTCTCTACTCCGGTGAGCAGTTCTTC.

The chain joins TRBV29-1 to TRBJ1-1; D is possibly TRBD1 (6 bases). V was trimmed by 7 bases and J by 1 base, leaving 7 bases between them. Germline V gene sequence: CDR1 SQVTM, CDR2 ANQGSEA. There are 11 residues in the CDR3. The CDR3 DNA reads TGCAGCGGACAGGAGAACACTGAAGCTTTCTTT. Its translation is CSGQENTEAFF.

This clonotype was recorded only once. This chain uses TRBV19 with TRBJ2-5; D not certain. The germline V gene has CDR1 LNHDA and CDR2 SQIVND (reference sequence). The CDR3 length is 12 residues. The V end was cut by 2 bases, the J end by 4 bases, with 5 bases between. The CDR3 DNA reads TGTGCCAGTAGTATATTTGGAGAGACCCAGTACTTC. Amino acid sequence: CASSIFGETQYF.

In this sample, this clonotype turned up a few times. The chain uses TRBV6-5 and TRBJ1-1; tentatively, D is TRBD1 (5 bases). The CDR3 is 14 residues long. Trimming left V 2 bases short and J 5 bases short, with 12 bases between. Per the germline V gene, CDR1 is MNHEY and CDR2 is SVGAGI. CDR3 loop: CASSYRGSGTEAFF. CDR3 DNA sequence: TGTGCCAGCAGTTACAGGGGCTCCGGAACTGAAGCTTTCTTT.

As DNA, the CDR3 is TGCAGCGTTGAAGATAAGGGAGGTGGCACAGATACGCAGTATTTT. It encodes CSVEDKGGGTDTQYF. V and J are TRBV29-1 and TRBJ2-3; D possibly corresponds to TRBD2 (6 bases). V lost 0 bases and J 1 base, leaving 11 bases between the germline ends. The V gene's germline CDR1 is SQVTM and CDR2 ANQGSEA. CDR3 size: 15 residues.

This clonotype was observed a few times. The rearrangement joins TRBV6-2 or TRBV6-3 to TRBJ2-7; D might be TRBD2 (6 bases). The V end was cut by 6 bases, the J end by 1 base, with 13 bases between. The CDR3 spans 14 residues. Per germline, CDR1 MNHEY and CDR2 SVGEGT. The CDR3 protein is CASRTTGTSYEQYF. For the CDR3, the DNA is TGTGCCAGCAGAACCACCGGGACTTCCTACGAGCAGTACTTC.

The genes are TRBV29-1 and TRBJ2-7; 7 bases are a match to TRBD1. The germline CDR1 and CDR2 sequences are SQVTM and ANQGSEA. V was pared by 7 bases and J by 1 base, with 7 bases of the junction left unmatched. This CDR3 has 13 residues. CDR3 in DNA: TGCAGCGCCGTCGACAGGGCGTCCTACGAGCAGTACTTC. It codes for CSAVDRASYEQYF.

This sequence joins TRBV6-1 and TRBJ2-7, with D uncertain. CDR1 and CDR2 (germline): MNHNS, SASEGT. The V end was cut by 3 bases, the J end by 4 bases, with 4 bases between. CDR3 size: 11 residues. CDR3 sequence: CASSDGYEQYV. The CDR3 DNA reads as TGTGCCAGCAGTGATGGGTACGAGCAGTACGTC.

This clonotype appeared a few times. This chain joins TRBV19 and TRBJ1-6; D uncertain. The CDR3 length is 15 residues. Germline-derived CDR1 and CDR2 are LNHDA and SQIVND (reference sequence). V lost 6 bases to trimming and J lost 9 bases, with 18 bases between them. The CDR3 protein is CASSPREGLSSPLHF. CDR3 nucleotides: TGTGCCAGTAGCCCTCGGGAGGGATTGAGTTCACCCCTCCACTTT. Full variable domain (rest looked up from reference TRBV19 and TRBJ1-6): DGGITQSPKYLFRKEGQNVTLSCEQNLNHDAMYWYRQDPGQGLRLIYYSQIVNDFQKGDIAEGYSVSREKKESFPLTVTSAQKNPTAFYLCASSPREGLSSPLHFGNGTRLTVT.

This sequence joins TRBV6-2 or TRBV6-3 and TRBJ1-5; no firm D call. Germline CDR1 reads MNHEY; CDR2 reads SVGEGT. The CDR3 extends over 15 amino acids. The V gene lost 6 bases and the J gene lost 0 bases, with 12 bases spanning the gap. For the CDR3, the DNA is TGTGCCAGCAGCCCCGGGAAATATAGCAATCAGCCCCAGCATTTT. The encoded protein is CASSPGKYSNQPQHF.

The chain employs TRBV11-3 and TRBJ2-2, with TRBD1 as a possible D gene (7 bases). The CDR3 runs 16 residues. Germline loops: CDR1 SGHNT, CDR2 YENEEA. Trimming stripped 5 bases from V and 2 bases from J, with 15 bases between. As DNA, the CDR3 is TGTGCCAGCAGCAGGCCAGGGGGGTTTAACACCGGGGAGCTGTTTTTT. It yields the protein CASSRPGGFNTGELFF.

V gene TRBV6-5 combines with J gene TRBJ1-5; no definite D call. Germline V CDR1 and CDR2: MNHEY, SVGAGI. Trimming removed 2 bases at V and 3 bases at J, with 5 bases between. This CDR3 comprises 13 residues. The CDR3 reads CASSYSLNQPQHF. DNA for the CDR3: TGTGCCAGCAGTTACAGCCTCAATCAGCCCCAGCATTTT.

CDR3 in amino acids: CASSLSDDSYEQYF. CDR3 nucleotide sequence: TGTGCCAGCAGCTTGTCAGATGACTCCTACGAGCAGTACTTC. The chain uses TRBV5-4 and TRBJ2-7; no clear D. The CDR3 loop spans 14 amino acids. Per the germline V gene, CDR1 is SGHNT and CDR2 is YYREEE (reference sequence). Between the trimmed V and J ends, which lost 1 base and 0 bases, there was a span of 8 bases.